A selection of T cell receptor beta chains follows, all from one sample in a study of T cell repertoires in cytomegalovirus infection. A single record per CDR3 protein comes from TCRdb applying MiXCR to the reads. The sample records under 300,000 distinct CDR3 sequences, around 20% being singletons. Their antigens are not known. This specimen was cultured PBMCs, taken from culture after CMV antigen stimulation. The receptors were gathered from a human donor in good health (CMV status not recorded). Some clones in this sample may be carry-over from other donors' samples. CDR3s include the opening cysteine and the closing phenylalanine or tryptophan. The D gene is left open where the match is weak. Only part of the rows carry a size: once, few, many, or a class if the clone is expanded.

CDR3 protein: CSARVGGTGVGGEAFF
CDR3 DNA: TGCAGTGCTAGAGTGGGTGGGACAGGGGTAGGGGGTGAAGCTTTCTTT
J gene: TRBJ1-1
D gene: TRBD1
clone size: .
V gene: TRBV20-1

CDR3 protein: CASSYSSTVETQYF
CDR3 DNA: TGTGCCAGCAGTTACTCGAGTACGGTGGAGACCCAGTACTTC
J gene: TRBJ2-5
D gene: .
clone size: .
V gene: TRBV6-2/TRBV6-3

CDR3 protein: CASSGRQDSYNEQFF
CDR3 DNA: TGTGCCAGCAGTGGCCGACAGGATAGTTACAATGAGCAGTTCTTC
J gene: TRBJ2-1
D gene: .
clone size: many
V gene: TRBV12-3/TRBV12-4

CDR3 protein: CSAFGLTTSYEQYF
CDR3 DNA: TGCAGTGCATTTGGGCTAACTACCTCCTACGAGCAGTACTTC
J gene: TRBJ2-7
D gene: .
clone size: .
V gene: TRBV20-1

CDR3 protein: CASSGVVRASSTDTQYF
CDR3 DNA: TGTGCCAGCAGTGGGGTGGTCCGGGCGTCTAGCACAGATACGCAGTATTTT
J gene: TRBJ2-3
D gene: .
clone size: few
V gene: TRBV12-3/TRBV12-4

CDR3 protein: CSAGTSGNSYNEQFF
CDR3 DNA: TGCAGTGCTGGAACTAGCGGGAACTCCTACAATGAGCAGTTCTTC
J gene: TRBJ2-1
D gene: TRBD2
clone size: .
V gene: TRBV20-1

CDR3 protein: CASSFPTGGGEQYF
CDR3 DNA: TGTGCCAGCAGCTTTCCGACAGGGGGCGGCGAGCAGTACTTC
J gene: TRBJ2-7
D gene: TRBD1
clone size: .
V gene: TRBV7-2

CDR3 protein: CASSLAPGQIMNTEAFF
CDR3 DNA: TGTGCCAGCAGCTTAGCTCCGGGACAGATTATGAACACTGAAGCTTTCTTT
J gene: TRBJ1-1
D gene: TRBD1
clone size: .
V gene: TRBV7-2

CDR3 protein: CASSQDSGSEQFF
CDR3 DNA: TGTGCCAGCAGCCAAGATAGCGGTTCTGAGCAGTTCTTC
J gene: TRBJ2-1
D gene: .
clone size: few
V gene: TRBV4-2

CDR3 protein: CASRDSATDTQYF
CDR3 DNA: TGTGCCAGCAGGGACAGCGCCACAGATACGCAGTATTTT
J gene: TRBJ2-3
D gene: .
clone size: .
V gene: TRBV28

CDR3 protein: CSVGPGHRSYEQYF
CDR3 DNA: .
J gene: TRBJ2-7
D gene: .
clone size: .
V gene: TRBV29-1

CDR3 protein: CASSFDKREGRGNEQFF
CDR3 DNA: TGTGCCAGCAGCTTCGATAAGCGGGAGGGCCGGGGTAATGAGCAGTTCTTC
J gene: TRBJ2-1
D gene: TRBD2
clone size: few
V gene: TRBV7-9

CDR3 protein: CASRDFAAGSYNEQFF
CDR3 DNA: TGTGCCAGCAGGGATTTTGCGGCGGGCTCCTACAATGAGCAGTTCTTC
J gene: TRBJ2-1
D gene: .
clone size: few
V gene: TRBV2

CDR3 protein: CASASQDYEQYF
CDR3 DNA: TGTGCCAGCGCCTCGCAAGACTACGAGCAGTACTTC
J gene: TRBJ2-7
D gene: .
clone size: few
V gene: TRBV7-2

CDR3 protein: CASSREWRGSGNTIYF
CDR3 DNA: TGTGCCAGCAGCCGGGAGTGGCGGGGCTCTGGAAACACCATATATTTT
J gene: TRBJ1-3
D gene: .
clone size: .
V gene: TRBV4-2

CDR3 protein: CATSAQREPQNIQYF
CDR3 DNA: TGTGCCACCAGCGCACAGCGGGAGCCCCAGAACATTCAGTACTTC
J gene: TRBJ2-4
D gene: TRBD2
clone size: .
V gene: TRBV15

CDR3 protein: CATGQQPFSGANVLTF
CDR3 DNA: TGTGCCACCGGGCAGCAGCCTTTCTCTGGGGCCAACGTCCTGACTTTC
J gene: TRBJ2-6
D gene: .
clone size: many
V gene: TRBV12-3/TRBV12-4

CDR3 protein: CASTSSQGATGNTIYF
CDR3 DNA: TGTGCCAGTACCTCATCACAGGGGGCAACTGGAAACACCATATATTTT
J gene: TRBJ1-3
D gene: TRBD1
clone size: .
V gene: TRBV19

CDR3 protein: CASRFSNQPQHF
CDR3 DNA: TGTGCCAGTAGGTTTAGCAATCAGCCCCAGCATTTT
J gene: TRBJ1-5
D gene: .
clone size: .
V gene: TRBV19

CDR3 protein: CASSFRGRMADTQYF
CDR3 DNA: TGTGCCAGCAGCTTCAGGGGGCGGATGGCAGATACGCAGTATTTT
J gene: TRBJ2-3
D gene: TRBD1
clone size: many
V gene: TRBV7-9

CDR3 protein: CASGTGGHAINNEQFF
CDR3 DNA: TGTGCCAGCGGTACGGGCGGGCACGCGATTAACAATGAGCAGTTCTTC
J gene: TRBJ2-1
D gene: .
clone size: .
V gene: TRBV6-2/TRBV6-3

CDR3 protein: CASSIIGSQANTGELFF
CDR3 DNA: TGTGCCAGTAGTATAATTGGGTCGCAAGCTAACACCGGGGAGCTGTTTTTT
J gene: TRBJ2-2
D gene: .
clone size: .
V gene: TRBV19

CDR3 protein: CSAKRTGVSNQPQHF
CDR3 DNA: TGCAGTGCCAAGAGGACAGGGGTTTCCAATCAGCCCCAGCATTTT
J gene: TRBJ1-5
D gene: TRBD1
clone size: .
V gene: TRBV20-1

CDR3 protein: CASSLFELAGNNEQFF
CDR3 DNA: TGTGCCAGCAGCTTATTTGAACTAGCGGGAAATAATGAGCAGTTCTTC
J gene: TRBJ2-1
D gene: TRBD2
clone size: .
V gene: TRBV7-9

CDR3 protein: CSASPRISYNEQFF
CDR3 DNA: TGCAGTGCTTCCCCGAGGATCTCCTACAATGAGCAGTTCTTC
J gene: TRBJ2-1
D gene: .
clone size: .
V gene: TRBV20-1

CDR3 protein: CATYKYTGELFF
CDR3 DNA: TGTGCCACATACAAATACACCGGGGAGCTGTTTTTT
J gene: TRBJ2-2
D gene: .
clone size: .
V gene: TRBV6-2/TRBV6-3

CDR3 protein: CASRARRPLNEKLFF
CDR3 DNA: TGTGCCAGCAGGGCCCGACGGCCACTTAATGAAAAACTGTTTTTT
J gene: TRBJ1-4
D gene: .
clone size: once
V gene: TRBV27

CDR3 protein: CASNRGGLVSTDTQYF
CDR3 DNA: TGTGCCAGCAACCGCGGGGGACTAGTAAGCACAGATACGCAGTATTTT
J gene: TRBJ2-3
D gene: TRBD2
clone size: few
V gene: TRBV7-2

CDR3 protein: CASSQGDSNQPQHF
CDR3 DNA: TGCGCCAGCAGCCAAGGGGACAGCAATCAGCCCCAGCATTTT
J gene: TRBJ1-5
D gene: .
clone size: few
V gene: TRBV4-1

CDR3 protein: CASSQDRLEREGETQYF
CDR3 DNA: TGTGCCAGCAGCCAAGACCGGTTGGAGCGGGAGGGAGAGACCCAGTACTTC
J gene: TRBJ2-5
D gene: TRBD2
clone size: .
V gene: TRBV4-2

CDR3 protein: CASSYSRAFTYEQYF
CDR3 DNA: TGTGCCAGCAGTTACTCGCGGGCCTTCACCTACGAGCAGTACTTC
J gene: TRBJ2-7
D gene: .
clone size: .
V gene: TRBV6-2/TRBV6-3

CDR3 protein: CASPGEADTEAFF
CDR3 DNA: TGTGCCAGCCCTGGGGAGGCCGACACTGAAGCTTTCTTT
J gene: TRBJ1-1
D gene: .
clone size: few
V gene: TRBV6-5

CDR3 protein: CASSRPISGSDEQFF
CDR3 DNA: TGTGCCAGCAGTCGCCCGATTAGCGGGTCCGATGAGCAGTTCTTC
J gene: TRBJ2-1
D gene: TRBD2
clone size: .
V gene: TRBV27

CDR3 protein: CASLSESGANVLTF
CDR3 DNA: TGTGCCAGCCTATCCGAGTCTGGGGCCAACGTCCTGACTTTC
J gene: TRBJ2-6
D gene: .
clone size: .
V gene: TRBV12-3/TRBV12-4

CDR3 protein: CACDTNTGELFF
CDR3 DNA: TGTGCCTGTGACACAAACACCGGGGAGCTGTTTTTT
J gene: TRBJ2-2
D gene: .
clone size: .
V gene: TRBV30

CDR3 protein: CASSQRDRGHEQYF
CDR3 DNA: TGTGCCAGCAGCCAACGGGACAGGGGCCACGAGCAGTACTTC
J gene: TRBJ2-7
D gene: TRBD1
clone size: .
V gene: TRBV3-1

CDR3 protein: CASSIRQGTETQYF
CDR3 DNA: TGTGCCAGTAGTATCCGACAGGGAACGGAGACCCAGTACTTC
J gene: TRBJ2-5
D gene: TRBD1
clone size: few
V gene: TRBV19

CDR3 protein: CASSSWTGGDTQYF
CDR3 DNA: TGTGCCAGCAGTTCTTGGACCGGGGGGGATACGCAGTATTTT
J gene: TRBJ2-3
D gene: TRBD2
clone size: .
V gene: TRBV12-3/TRBV12-4

CDR3 protein: CASSTPTTAGGATDTQYF
CDR3 DNA: TGTGCCAGTAGTACTCCCACTACAGCGGGAGGCGCGACAGATACGCAGTATTTT
J gene: TRBJ2-3
D gene: TRBD2
clone size: .
V gene: TRBV19

CDR3 protein: CASSEGIRDSQETQYF
CDR3 DNA: TGTGCCAGCAGTGAAGGAATCCGGGACAGCCAAGAGACCCAGTACTTC
J gene: TRBJ2-5
D gene: TRBD1
clone size: .
V gene: TRBV6-1